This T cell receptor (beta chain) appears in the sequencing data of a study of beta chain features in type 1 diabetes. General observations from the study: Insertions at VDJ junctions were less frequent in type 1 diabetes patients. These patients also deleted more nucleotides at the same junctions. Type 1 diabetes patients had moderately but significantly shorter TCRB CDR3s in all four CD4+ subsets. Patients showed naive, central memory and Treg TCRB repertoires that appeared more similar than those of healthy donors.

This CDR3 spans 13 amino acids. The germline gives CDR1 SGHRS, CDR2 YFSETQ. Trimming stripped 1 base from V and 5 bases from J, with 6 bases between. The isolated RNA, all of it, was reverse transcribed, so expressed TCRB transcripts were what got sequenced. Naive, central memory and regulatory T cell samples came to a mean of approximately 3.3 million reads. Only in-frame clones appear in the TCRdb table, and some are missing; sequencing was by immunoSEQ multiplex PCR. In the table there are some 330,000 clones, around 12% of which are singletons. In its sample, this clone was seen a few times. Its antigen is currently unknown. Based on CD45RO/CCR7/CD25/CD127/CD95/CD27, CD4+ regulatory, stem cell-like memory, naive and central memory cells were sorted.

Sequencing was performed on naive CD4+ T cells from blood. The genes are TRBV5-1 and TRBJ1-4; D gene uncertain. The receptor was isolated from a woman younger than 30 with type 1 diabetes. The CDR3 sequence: CASSLSTNEKLFF. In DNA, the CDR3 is TGCGCCAGCAGCTTGTCGACAAATGAAAAACTGTTTTTT. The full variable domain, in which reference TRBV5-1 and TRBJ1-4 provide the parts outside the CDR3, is KAGVTQTPRYLIKTRGQQVTLSCSPISGHRSVSWYQQTPGQGLQFLFEYFSETQRNKGNFPGRFSGRQFSNSRSEMNVSTLELGDSALYLCASSLSTNEKLFFGSGTQLSVL.